This T cell receptor beta chain is from a study of blood T cell repertoires in COVID-19. Overall study: COVID-19 samples collected from the United States, Italy and Spain covered acute and convalescent phases.

The CDR3 runs to 14 residues. Germline V gene sequence: CDR1 KGHDR, CDR2 SFDVKD. V was pared by 6 bases and J by 7 bases, with 7 bases of the junction left unmatched. In the source study's methods: It was from reference gene primer amplification that nucleated cell counts were estimated. This table comes from immunoSEQ multiplex PCR, and its TCRdb copy is limited to in-frame clones, with some not included. That table gives V, J and clone size, and the DNA gave D and trimming. The sample lists 130,000 or so clones, 75% to 90% occurring once. Material for sequencing was peripheral blood. V is TRBV24-1 and J is TRBJ1-5; 8 nucleotides align to TRBD1. This TCR came from a man in his fifties or sixties with active or convalescent COVID-19. The CDR3 region is CATSRTGSEQPQHF. CDR3 nucleotides: TGTGCCACCAGTAGGACAGGGTCGGAGCAGCCCCAGCATTTT.